This TCR beta chain was identified during a study of Graves' ophthalmopathy and Graves' hyperthyroidism. CDR3 regions of TCR beta were amplified from RNA transcripts. The first round was an RT-PCR with HTBI primers, and the second round was a multiplex PCR. TCRdb analysed the multiplex PCR reads with MiXCR anew, one entry per CDR3 protein. The data show 200,000 to 250,000 distinct CDR3 sequences, around 42% seen once. A few counts support this clonotype. The V and J ends lost 1 base and 2 bases, in that order; junction bases with no gene match: 4. The CDR3 is 15 amino acids. CDR1 is SNHLY, CDR2 FYNNEI, per germline. Ophthalmopathy donors showed moderate-to-severe activity, CAS ≥3, NOSPECS ≥4 and a duration under 3 months. Orbital computed tomography and thyroid ultrasound, along with TRAb, serum thyroxine and clinical symptoms, underpinned diagnosis. The authors used Ficoll-Paque density gradient centrifugation to separate PBMCs. The input was approximately 9.3 ml of fresh peripheral blood.

The TCR originated in an adult man with Graves' ophthalmopathy. The chain has TRBV2 and TRBJ2-7; 8 bases align to TRBD1. Sequenced sample: peripheral blood. The CDR3 bases are TGTGCCAGCAGTGAAGTTTCAGGGGGCACCTACGAGCAGTACTTC. Amino acids: CASSEVSGGTYEQYF.